This T cell receptor (beta chain) is from a study of identifying expanded T cells in peripheral blood. Healthy donors had no documented immune events, such as infections, while sampled. For this clone: Antigen unknown.

Libraries were prepared by immunoSEQ multiplex PCR; TCRdb keeps only in-frame clonotypes and omits some of them. The sample contains tens of thousands of clones, approximately 84% of which appear only once. Looked up from germline, CDR1 is MNHEY and CDR2 is SVGAGI. The ends were cut back, 4 bases at V and 3 bases at J, with 9 bases in the middle. The CDR3 has 13 amino acids. Study-wide results and limits: Across healthy donors, higher total template counts meant significantly greater approximately two-week count variance. Over two and four weeks, about 15 and 19 clones changed, versus 1.2 between replicates.

The sample taken for sequencing was blood. J is TRBJ1-1 and V is TRBV6-5; no definite D call. The source is a person aged 18-70 years in good health. The CDR3 sequence: CASSSPLDTEAFF. The DNA for the CDR3 is TGTGCCAGCAGTTCGCCTTTGGACACTGAAGCTTTCTTT.